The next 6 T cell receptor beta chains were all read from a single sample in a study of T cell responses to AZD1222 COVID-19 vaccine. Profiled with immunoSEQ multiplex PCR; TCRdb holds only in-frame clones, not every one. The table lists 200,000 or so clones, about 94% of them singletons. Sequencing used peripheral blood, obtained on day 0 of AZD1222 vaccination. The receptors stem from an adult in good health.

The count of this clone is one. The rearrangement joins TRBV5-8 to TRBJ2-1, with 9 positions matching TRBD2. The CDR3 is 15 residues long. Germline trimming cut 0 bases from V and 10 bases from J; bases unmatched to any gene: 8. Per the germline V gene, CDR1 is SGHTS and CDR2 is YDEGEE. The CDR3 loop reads CASSLGGRVQNEQFF. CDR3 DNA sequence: TGTGCCAGCAGCTTGGGCGGGAGGGTCCAGAACGAGCAGTTCTTC.

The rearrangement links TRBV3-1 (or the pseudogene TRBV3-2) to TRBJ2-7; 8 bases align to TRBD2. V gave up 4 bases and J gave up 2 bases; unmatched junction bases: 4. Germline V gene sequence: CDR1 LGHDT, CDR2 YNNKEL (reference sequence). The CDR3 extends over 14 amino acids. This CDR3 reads CASSPGLGAYEQYF. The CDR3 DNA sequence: TGTGCCAGCAGCCCGGGACTAGGCGCCTACGAGCAGTACTTC.

CDR3 sequence: CASSLTGLEEQYF. In DNA form, the CDR3 reads TGTGCCAGCAGCTTAACAGGTTTGGAAGAGCAGTACTTC. The rearrangement joins TRBV7-9 to TRBJ2-7; TRBD1 might be the D (5 bases). Germline V CDR1 and CDR2: SEHNR, FQNEAQ (reference sequence). The CDR3 contains 13 residues. With 2 bases removed from V and 7 bases from J, the gap between germline ends came to 12 bases.

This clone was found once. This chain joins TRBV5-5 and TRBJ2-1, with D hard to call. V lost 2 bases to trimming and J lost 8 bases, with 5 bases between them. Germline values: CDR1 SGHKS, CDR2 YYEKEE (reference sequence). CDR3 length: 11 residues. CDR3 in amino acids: CASSFSDEQFF. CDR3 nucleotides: TGTGCCAGCAGCTTTAGTGATGAGCAGTTCTTC.

The CDR3 coding sequence is TGCGCCAGCAGCCCGCTTCATGCCGGCTACGAGCAGTACTTC. This sequence encodes CASSPLHAGYEQYF. The chain recombines TRBV4-1 with TRBJ2-7, with D uncertain. This CDR3 region has 14 residues. V was cut by 4 bases and J by 3 bases, with 13 bases left in between. The V gene's germline CDR1 is MGHRA and CDR2 YSYEKL.

CDR3 sequence reads: CSVAGRPSYEQYF. DNA for the CDR3: TGCAGCGTTGCCGGGAGACCCTCCTACGAGCAGTACTTC. V usage is TRBV29-1 and J usage is TRBJ2-7; tentatively, D is TRBD2 (6 bases). Germline V gives CDR1 SQVTM, CDR2 ANQGSEA. CDR3 size: 13 residues. The V gene lost 4 bases and the J gene lost 0 bases, with 10 bases spanning the gap.